Below, one T cell receptor (beta chain) is given with its context. Per the original methods: Cell counts per sample came from amplifying reference gene primers. Produced via immunoSEQ multiplex PCR; TCRdb's table is partial and in-frame only. The V and J calls and clone size are taken from that table; D and trimming were inferred from the DNA. The sample includes tens of thousands of clones, less than 85% of them seen just once. The germline V and J ends were trimmed by 4 bases and 7 bases, with 15 bases remaining between them. The CDR3 has 15 residues. Looked up from germline, CDR1 is SGHRS and CDR2 is YFSETQ. This sample stems from a study of blood T cell repertoires in COVID-19. About the research overall: COVID-19 samples, acute and convalescent, were from the United States, Italy and Spain. T cells, B-cell-depleted T cells, or PBMCs provided the cDNA or gDNA that served as material.

The rearrangement joins TRBV5-1 to TRBJ1-6, with D tentatively TRBD1 (6 bases). The clonotype originates from a human donor in a cohort sampled during active COVID-19. Sequencing used peripheral blood. CDR3 sequence reads: CASSVQGQENSPLHF. The DNA for the CDR3 is TGCGCCAGCAGCGTACAGGGACAAGAAAATTCACCCCTCCACTTT.